The 2 T cell receptor beta chains presented below share a single source sample, sequenced in a study of OX40 agonist ivuxolimab in advanced cancers. Assay used: immunoSEQ multiplex PCR; TCRdb lists only in-frame clones, some missing. The repertoire has around 12,000 clones, 75% to 95% of them found once; the top ten carry around three quarters. This specimen consisted of CD4+ or CD8+ T cells sorted from blood, obtained in a trial of the OX40 agonist ivuxolimab. These TCRs come from an adult with an advanced solid tumor such as melanoma, head and neck, liver or kidney cancer.

The rearrangement links TRBV27 to TRBJ1-2, with TRBD1 identical over 9 bases. J was trimmed by 4 bases and V by 2 bases; bases with no gene match: 5. CDR3 length equals 15 residues. Looked up from germline, CDR1 is MNHEY and CDR2 is SMNVEV (reference sequence). Here the CDR3 DNA reads TGTGCCAGCAGTTTAAGCGGACAGGGGCCCTATGGCTACACCTTC. Its translation is CASSLSGQGPYGYTF.

This chain uses TRBV2 with TRBJ2-1; D is tentatively TRBD1 or TRBD2 (5 bases each). The CDR3 is made up of 15 amino acids. Germline CDR1 reads SNHLY; CDR2 reads FYNNEI. The V end lost 7 bases, the J end lost 4 bases, and 17 bases lay between the germline ends. CDR3 region: CASIRTERGYNEQFF. The DNA of the CDR3 is TGTGCCAGCATCCGAACTGAGAGGGGTTACAATGAGCAGTTCTTC.